This T cell receptor (beta chain) appears in the sequencing data of a study of blood T cell repertoires in COVID-19. At the level of the study: Samples of COVID-19 (acute and convalescent) were obtained from the United States, Italy and Spain.

Clones were read by immunoSEQ multiplex PCR, and TCRdb kept only the in-frame ones, dropping some. The sample shows about 240,000 clones, 75% to 90% of them seen only once. V gave up 2 bases and J gave up 4 bases; unmatched junction bases: 14. The CDR3 is made up of 18 amino acids. Looked up from germline, CDR1 is SGDLS and CDR2 is YYNGEE. Sequenced input: PBMCs or T cells enriched from blood (not recorded which). The origin of this receptor is a woman between 40 and 50 years old with acute COVID-19. This chain links TRBV9 with TRBJ1-4; 7 bases line up with TRBD1. CDR3 nucleotide sequence: TGTGCCAGCAGCGTCCAACCCGCTGACAGGGCGCGTAATGAAAAACTGTTTTTT. Encoded protein: CASSVQPADRARNEKLFF.